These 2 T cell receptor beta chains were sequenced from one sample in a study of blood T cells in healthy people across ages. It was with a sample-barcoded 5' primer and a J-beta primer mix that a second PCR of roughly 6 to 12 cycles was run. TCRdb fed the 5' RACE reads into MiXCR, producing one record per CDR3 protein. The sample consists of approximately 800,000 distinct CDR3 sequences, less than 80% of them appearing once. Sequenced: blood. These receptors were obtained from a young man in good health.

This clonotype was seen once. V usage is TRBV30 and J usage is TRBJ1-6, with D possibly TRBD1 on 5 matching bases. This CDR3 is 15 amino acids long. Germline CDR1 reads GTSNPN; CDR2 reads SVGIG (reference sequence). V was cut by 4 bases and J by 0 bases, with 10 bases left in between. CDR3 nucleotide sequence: TGTGCCTGGACCGGGGCTAGCTCCTATAATTCACCCCTCCACTTT. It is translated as CAWTGASSYNSPLHF.

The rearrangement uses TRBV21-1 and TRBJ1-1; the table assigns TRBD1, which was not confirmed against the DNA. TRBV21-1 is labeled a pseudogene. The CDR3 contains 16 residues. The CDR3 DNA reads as TGTGCCAGCAGCATAGGGGTCCCGGGACGTGTTTCTGAAGCTTTCTTT. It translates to CASSIGVPGRVSEAFF.